A single sample is the source of the 21 T cell receptor beta chains below, sequenced in a study of CD8 T cells in Susac syndrome. RNA amounts of about 0.5 to 1 ug underwent reverse transcription with random hexamers. TCRdb reprocessed the immunoSEQ multiplex PCR reads with MiXCR, giving one entry per CDR3 protein. Here the sample spans approximately 150,000 distinct CDR3 sequences, roughly 93% being singletons. Sequencing input: CD4+ T cells from PBMCs. The receptor set was obtained from a human donor in good health.

This rearrangement joins TRBV2 to TRBJ2-1, with D possibly being TRBD2 (5 bases). V lost 4 bases and J 9 bases, leaving 10 bases between the germline ends. CDR3 size: 12 residues. Germline V gene lookup returns CDR1 SNHLY and CDR2 FYNNEI. The CDR3 region is CASSVSLAEQFF. CDR3 DNA: TGTGCCAGCAGTGTATCGCTAGCTGAGCAGTTCTTC.

The gene calls are TRBV2 and TRBJ2-7; D may be TRBD2 (5 bases). The V end lost 5 bases, the J end lost 0 bases, and 8 bases lay between the germline ends. CDR1 is SNHLY and CDR2 is FYNNEI in the germline V gene. CDR3 length equals 13 residues. CDR3 loop: CASSPEGSYEQYF. In DNA, the CDR3 is TGTGCCAGCAGTCCTGAGGGCTCCTACGAGCAGTACTTC.

The table lists this clonotype with a count of one. The chain uses TRBV29-1 and TRBJ2-1, with D tentatively TRBD2 (5 bases). V dropped 0 bases and J dropped 0 bases, with 9 bases sitting between them. The germline V gene encodes CDR1 SQVTM and CDR2 ANQGSEA. This CDR3 has 15 residues. The DNA of the CDR3 is TGCAGCGTTGAAGACGGTGGGAGCTCCTACAATGAGCAGTTCTTC. Its translation: CSVEDGGSSYNEQFF.

In this sample, this clonotype turned up a few times. This rearrangement joins TRBV29-1 to TRBJ2-5, with D possibly matching TRBD1 (6 bases). CDR3 length: 12 residues. The V gene's germline CDR1 is SQVTM and CDR2 ANQGSEA. V lost 6 bases and J 7 bases, leaving 15 bases between the germline ends. The CDR3 reads CSVAGAGGTQYF. CDR3 coding DNA: TGCAGCGTCGCAGGGGCCGGTGGGACCCAGTACTTC.

This chain connects TRBV9 to TRBJ1-2; D possibly corresponds to TRBD1 (6 bases). The V and J ends lost 0 bases and 3 bases respectively, with 9 bases between them. CDR1 SGDLS and CDR2 YYNGEE come from the germline V gene. The CDR3 is 14 amino acids. In nucleotides, the CDR3 is TGTGCCAGCAGCGTAGCGGGGGCAGACTATGGCTACACCTTC. It translates to CASSVAGADYGYTF.

The chain recombines TRBV29-1 with TRBJ1-2; D is unresolved. V was trimmed by 4 bases and J by 3 bases, leaving 12 bases between them. Germline-derived CDR1 and CDR2 are SQVTM and ANQGSEA. The CDR3 is 13 amino acids. CDR3 sequence (DNA): TGCAGCGTTGGATCAGCCAGAGACTATGGCTACACCTTC. Translating it yields CSVGSARDYGYTF.

The V and J genes are TRBV3-1 and TRBJ1-3; D gene ambiguous. CDR1 is LGHDT, CDR2 YNNKEL, per germline (reference sequence). The CDR3 contains 16 residues. Deletions cut 4 bases from V and 4 bases from J, with 17 bases between. The CDR3 nucleotides are TGTGCCAGCAGCCTTCAGCCGGCGACATGGGGAAACACCATATATTTT. Protein sequence: CASSLQPATWGNTIYF.

V is TRBV20-1 and J is TRBJ1-1; 8 bases are a match to TRBD1. Germline loops: CDR1 DFQATT, CDR2 SNEGSKA (reference sequence). V dropped 6 bases and J dropped 6; count of bases not matched to a gene: 9. This CDR3 region has 13 residues. The DNA for the CDR3 is TGCAGTGCCCCCGGACAGGGAGGACCTGAAGCTTTCTTT. It specifies CSAPGQGGPEAFF.

The V gene is TRBV6-5, the J gene TRBJ1-2; D perhaps matches TRBD1 (5 bases). The ends were cut back, 2 bases at V and 4 bases at J, with 14 bases in the middle. Germline-derived CDR1 and CDR2 are MNHEY and SVGAGI. The CDR3 consists of 15 residues. The CDR3 is CASSYRAGGGYGYTF. The CDR3, as DNA: TGTGCCAGCAGTTACCGGGCCGGGGGTGGCTATGGCTACACCTTC.

The chain carries TRBV7-3 and TRBJ2-1, with unresolved D. The germline V gene has CDR1 SGHTA and CDR2 FQGTGA. The CDR3 covers 15 residues. The V gene lost 0 bases and the J gene lost 0 bases, with 6 bases spanning the gap. CDR3: CASSLTHSSYNEQFF. Written as DNA, the CDR3 is TGTGCCAGCAGCTTAACTCATAGCTCCTACAATGAGCAGTTCTTC.

J is TRBJ2-1 and V is TRBV11-2; D is unclear. The CDR3 consists of 14 residues. V was cut by 1 base and J by 7 bases, with 11 bases left in between. Per the germline V gene, CDR1 is SGHAT and CDR2 is FQNNGV. The CDR3 DNA is TGTGCCAGCAGCTTAGTGGGAAGGGAAAATGAGCAGTTCTTC. The encoded protein is CASSLVGRENEQFF.

The chain recombines TRBV9 with TRBJ2-7; the D gene is possibly TRBD1 (6 bases). This CDR3 has 14 residues. Germline V gene data show CDR1 as SGDLS and CDR2 as YYNGEE. V shed 4 bases and J shed 3 bases, with 14 bases lying between them. The CDR3 DNA follows: TGTGCCAGCAGCCCAGGACAGAATTTCTACGAGCAGTACTTC. It specifies CASSPGQNFYEQYF. The entire variable domain, with the rest obtained from reference TRBV9 and TRBJ2-7, is as follows: DSGVTQTPKHLITATGQRVTLRCSPRSGDLSVYWYQQSLDQGLQFLIQYYNGEERAKGNILERFSAQQFPDLHSELNLSSLELGDSALYFCASSPGQNFYEQYFGPGTRLTVT.

This sequence joins TRBV7-2 and TRBJ2-7; maybe TRBD2 (5 bases). Germline V gene sequence: CDR1 SGHTA, CDR2 FQGNSA. The ends were cut back, 5 bases at V and 3 bases at J, with 14 bases in the middle. CDR3 length: 14 amino acids. In nucleotides, the CDR3 is TGTGCCAGCAGCCTCGGGGTAGACCGCTACGAGCAGTACTTC. This encodes CASSLGVDRYEQYF.

V gene TRBV19 combines with J gene TRBJ1-5, with TRBD1 as a possible D gene (6 bases). Germline CDR1 reads LNHDA; CDR2 reads SQIVND (reference sequence). V gave up 6 bases and J gave up 3 bases, with 12 bases separating them. The CDR3 is made up of 14 amino acids. This chain's CDR3 is CASRRQVPNQPQHF. CDR3 nucleotides: TGTGCCAGTAGGAGACAGGTCCCCAATCAGCCCCAGCATTTT.

The chain carries TRBV27 and TRBJ2-5; 10 bases agree with TRBD2. The CDR3 is made up of 14 amino acids. Trimming cost V 6 bases and J 3 bases; bases outside gene matches: 4. The germline V gene encodes CDR1 MNHEY and CDR2 SMNVEV (reference sequence). The CDR3 loop is CASSFSGGKETQYF. The CDR3 DNA sequence: TGTGCCAGCAGCTTTAGCGGGGGGAAAGAGACCCAGTACTTC.

This chain uses TRBV5-1 with TRBJ1-4; D gene uncertain. Germline assignment: CDR1 SGHRS and CDR2 YFSETQ. CDR3 size: 13 residues. The V end lost 2 bases, the J end lost 7 bases, and 9 bases lay between the germline ends. This chain's CDR3 is CASSLHRGEKLFF. The CDR3 DNA follows: TGCGCCAGCAGCTTACATAGAGGTGAAAAACTGTTTTTT. Based on the CDR3 plus reference TRBV5-1 and TRBJ1-4, the full variable domain is KAGVTQTPRYLIKTRGQQVTLSCSPISGHRSVSWYQQTPGQGLQFLFEYFSETQRNKGNFPGRFSGRQFSNSRSEMNVSTLELGDSALYLCASSLHRGEKLFFGSGTQLSVL.

This chain joins TRBV5-1 and TRBJ1-1, with TRBD1 matching over 7 bases. Trimming removed 6 bases from V and 3 bases from J; junction bases left unmatched: 8. Germline V gives CDR1 SGHRS, CDR2 YFSETQ. The CDR3 is 14 amino acids. The DNA of the CDR3 is TGCGCCAGCACTGATGGACAGGCCTACACTGAAGCTTTCTTT. Protein product: CASTDGQAYTEAFF.

CDR3 nucleotides: TGCGCCAGCAGCCAAGCCAGTTCGGGCCTCTATAATTCACCCCTCCACTTT. It codes for CASSQASSGLYNSPLHF. The chain combines TRBV4-1 with TRBJ1-6; D gene unclear. The CDR3 spans 17 residues. CDR1 MGHRA and CDR2 YSYEKL come from the germline V gene. V lost 1 base to trimming and J lost 3 bases, with 13 bases between them.

CDR3 in amino acids: CASSSGPLLEKLFF. The CDR3 DNA is TGTGCCAGCAGCTCCGGGCCGCTCCTAGAAAAACTGTTTTTT. The chain employs TRBV5-4 and TRBJ1-4, with D unresolved. Trimming shortened V by 3 bases and J by 8 bases, and 14 bases separated the two germline ends. CDR3 length equals 14 residues. Germline V CDR1 and CDR2: SGHNT, YYREEE (reference sequence). The whole variable domain, filled in from reference TRBV5-4 and TRBJ1-4, reads ETGVTQSPTHLIKTRGQQVTLRCSSQSGHNTVSWYQQALGQGPQFIFQYYREEENGRGNFPPRFSGLQFPNYSSELNVNALELDDSALYLCASSSGPLLEKLFFGSGTQLSVL.

The V call is TRBV19, the J call TRBJ1-6; no reliable D call. This CDR3 region has 17 residues. From germline, CDR1 is LNHDA and CDR2 SQIVND (reference sequence). V lost 5 bases to trimming and J lost 0 bases, with 14 bases between them. CDR3 DNA: TGTGCCAGTAGTGCCCGGGCCCCGAGCTCCTATAATTCACCCCTCCACTTT. Protein sequence: CASSARAPSSYNSPLHF.

This chain links TRBV6-6 with TRBJ1-2, with a possible D match to TRBD1 (6 bases). V was clipped by 0 bases and J by 7 bases, with 9 bases between them. Germline V gives CDR1 MNHNY, CDR2 SVGAGI (reference sequence). This CDR3 spans 13 amino acids. CDR3 sequence reads: CASSYSGTSGYTF. The CDR3 DNA reads TGTGCCAGCAGTTACTCCGGGACATCTGGCTACACCTTC.